These 25 T cell receptor beta chains came from one sample sequenced in a study of blood T cell repertoires in COVID-19. Method: immunoSEQ multiplex PCR; TCRdb's copy keeps in-frame clones and lacks some. The table includes roughly 65,000 clones, approximately 95% detected once. Source material: peripheral blood. The source is a man in his 70s with active COVID-19.

V usage is TRBV6-5 and J usage is TRBJ2-7, with D perhaps TRBD2 (5 bases). V was shortened by 4 bases and J by 2 bases, with 12 bases between the two germline ends. The CDR3 spans 14 residues. Germline V gives CDR1 MNHEY, CDR2 SVGAGI. CDR3 region: CASSWETGAYEQYV. The CDR3 DNA sequence: TGTGCCAGCAGTTGGGAGACGGGCGCCTACGAGCAGTACGTC.

The chain carries TRBV4-2 and TRBJ2-5, with a weak D call TRBD1 (6 bases). The V end was cut by 0 bases, the J end by 4 bases, with 12 bases between. Germline V gene data show CDR1 as LGHNA and CDR2 as YNFKEQ. The CDR3 is 15 amino acids. CDR3 coding DNA: TGTGCCAGCAGCCAAGAGTCTCAGGGGATAGAGACCCAGTACTTC. Amino acids: CASSQESQGIETQYF.

CDR3 DNA: TGTGCCAGCAGCTTCGGGGGGGCCTGGTATGGCTACACCTTC. Translated, it gives CASSFGGAWYGYTF. This sequence joins TRBV7-2 and TRBJ1-2; a possible D gene is TRBD1 (6 bases). Trimming took off 3 bases at V and 5 bases at J, with 13 bases between the two ends. CDR1 is SGHTA and CDR2 is FQGNSA in the germline V gene. CDR3 length: 14 amino acids. Looking up the rest from reference TRBV7-2 and TRBJ1-2 gives the full variable domain: GAGVSQSPSNKVTEKGKDVELRCDPISGHTALYWYRQSLGQGLEFLIYFQGNSAPDKSGLPSDRFSAERTGGSVSTLTIQRTQQEDSAVYLCASSFGGAWYGYTFGSGTRLTVV.

The gene calls are TRBV7-3 and TRBJ1-6, with 10 bases fitting TRBD1. The V and J ends lost 3 bases and 9 bases, in that order; junction bases with no gene match: 2. The CDR3 spans 14 residues. From germline, CDR1 is SGHTA and CDR2 FQGTGA. In DNA, the CDR3 is TGTGCCAGCAGCTTGGACAGGGGGTTTTCACCCCTCCACTTT. This encodes CASSLDRGFSPLHF.

The rearrangement links TRBV29-1 to TRBJ1-2; TRBD1 agrees at 8 bases. There are 12 residues in the CDR3. Trimming at V came to 3 bases and at J to 4 bases, leaving 1 base not matched to a gene. CDR1 and CDR2 (germline): SQVTM, ANQGSEA. DNA of the CDR3: TGCAGCGTTGAGGGACAGGTCTATGGCTACACCTTC. It yields the protein CSVEGQVYGYTF. Looking up the rest from reference TRBV29-1 and TRBJ1-2 gives the full variable domain: SAVISQKPSRDICQRGTSLTIQCQVDSQVTMMFWYRQQPGQSLTLIATANQGSEATYESGFVIDKFPISRPNLTFSTLTVSNMSPEDSSIYLCSVEGQVYGYTFGSGTRLTVV.

The rearrangement joins TRBV4-3 to TRBJ2-5; 12 nucleotides agree with TRBD2. V lost 0 bases and J lost 4; bases outside the gene matches: 3. Germline CDR1 LGHNA, CDR2 YSLEER. CDR3 size: 16 residues. DNA for the CDR3: TGCGCCAGCAGCCAAGATGCGACTAGCGGGGGAGAGACCCAGTACTTC. Protein: CASSQDATSGGETQYF.

This chain links TRBV4-1 with TRBJ2-1; 10 bases fit TRBD1. The V segment lost 1 base and the J segment 7 bases; nucleotides outside the gene matches: 13. The CDR3 consists of 18 residues. The germline gives CDR1 MGHRA, CDR2 YSYEKL. This CDR3 is CASSQAESRQGARNEQFF. In DNA, the CDR3 is TGCGCCAGCAGCCAAGCCGAAAGCAGACAGGGGGCGCGAAATGAGCAGTTCTTC.

This clone was seen a single time. This sequence joins TRBV5-8 and TRBJ2-1; D is perhaps TRBD1 (6 bases). The V and J ends lost 0 bases and 4 bases respectively, with 11 bases between them. Germline CDR1 and CDR2: SGHTS and YDEGEE. The CDR3 extends over 15 amino acids. The DNA for the CDR3 is TGTGCCAGCAGCTTGGCAATCGGACAGTACAATGAGCAGTTCTTC. Protein product: CASSLAIGQYNEQFF.

This chain uses TRBV11-2 with TRBJ2-7; a possible D gene is TRBD1 (6 bases). Germline assignment: CDR1 SGHAT and CDR2 FQNNGV. Trimming left V 1 base short and J 4 bases short, with 14 bases between. This CDR3 contains 15 residues. The CDR3 DNA is TGTGCCAGCAGCTTAGGGACAGTCCAGGCATACGAGCAGTACTTC. The encoded protein is CASSLGTVQAYEQYF.

V usage is TRBV19 and J usage is TRBJ2-2; tentatively, D is TRBD2 (6 bases). The germline V gene encodes CDR1 LNHDA and CDR2 SQIVND (reference sequence). The CDR3 is 14 residues long. V was shortened by 4 bases and J by 7 bases, with 13 bases between the two germline ends. The CDR3 DNA sequence: TGTGCCAGTAGTACCCAGACTAGGTTCGGGGAGCTGTTTTTT. Translating it yields CASSTQTRFGELFF.

This clone was counted once. This chain uses TRBV29-1 with TRBJ2-3; 8 bases align to TRBD2. The V gene's germline CDR1 is SQVTM and CDR2 ANQGSEA. The CDR3 loop spans 11 amino acids. V gave up 7 bases and J gave up 4 bases; unmatched junction bases: 1. The CDR3, as DNA: TGCAGCGGGACTAGCCCAGATACGCAGTATTTT. This gives the protein CSGTSPDTQYF.

This chain links TRBV15 with TRBJ1-6, with D hard to call. V lost 1 base and J lost 13, with 14 bases in between. Germline values: CDR1 LNHNV, CDR2 YYDKDF (reference sequence). CDR3 length: 14 residues. The CDR3 coding sequence is TGTGCCACCAGCAGAGGGGGAGCCACGGGCCCCCTCCACTTT. Protein product: CATSRGGATGPLHF.

The rearrangement joins TRBV7-2 to TRBJ2-7, with 7 bases aligning to TRBD2. CDR1 is SGHTA, CDR2 FQGNSA, per germline. The CDR3 covers 14 residues. Germline trimming cut 1 base from V and 3 bases from J; bases unmatched to any gene: 3. CDR3 DNA sequence: TGTGCCAGCAGCTTAGTGGCGGGGGACTACGAGCAGTACTTC. Translated: CASSLVAGDYEQYF.

This chain uses TRBV13 with TRBJ2-5; TRBD1 is a possible D gene (6 bases). CDR3 length equals 16 residues. The germline gives CDR1 PRHDT, CDR2 FYEKMQ (reference sequence). V gave up 4 bases and J gave up 4 bases, with 19 bases separating them. The CDR3 is CASSSKLTGLRETQYF. The CDR3 bases are TGTGCCAGCAGCTCAAAACTAACAGGGCTCCGAGAGACCCAGTACTTC.

This rearrangement joins TRBV2 to TRBJ1-2; TRBD1 matches at 7 bases. V lost 3 bases, J lost 7 bases, and 8 bases stayed unmatched. The CDR3 spans 14 residues. Germline assignment: CDR1 SNHLY and CDR2 FYNNEI. For the CDR3, the DNA is TGTGCCAGCAGTGACGGAACAGGGGTTGCTGGCTACACCTTC. Amino acids: CASSDGTGVAGYTF.

The chain recombines TRBV19 with TRBJ1-5; TRBD1 agrees at 10 bases. Trimming removed 5 bases from V and 1 base from J; junction bases left unmatched: 2. The CDR3 is 15 residues long. Germline V gives CDR1 LNHDA, CDR2 SQIVND (reference sequence). The CDR3 sequence: CASSGQGGSNQPQHF. The CDR3 DNA reads as TGTGCCAGTAGTGGACAGGGGGGCAGCAATCAGCCCCAGCATTTT.

The chain joins TRBV4-1 to TRBJ1-5; the match to TRBD1 covers 9 bases. The CDR3 loop spans 15 amino acids. The V gene end was trimmed by 1 base and the J gene end by 7 bases; junction bases not matched to a gene: 5. The V gene's germline CDR1 is MGHRA and CDR2 YSYEKL. The CDR3 reads CASSQGDRVMQPQHF. The CDR3 DNA reads as TGCGCCAGCAGCCAAGGGGACAGGGTGATGCAGCCCCAGCATTTT.

The chain couples TRBV5-5 to TRBJ2-1; D not certain. Looked up from germline, CDR1 is SGHKS and CDR2 is YYEKEE (reference sequence). The CDR3 runs 16 residues. Trimming took off 0 bases at V and 10 bases at J, with 20 bases between the two ends. The CDR3 nucleotides are TGTGCCAGCAGCTTGGGTTCTGAACTTTCTCGGGTAGAGCAGTTCTTC. It encodes CASSLGSELSRVEQFF.

V and J are TRBV19 and TRBJ2-7, with 8 bases that match TRBD2. The CDR3 length is 15 residues. Germline V gene lookup returns CDR1 LNHDA and CDR2 SQIVND (reference sequence). Trimming at V came to 5 bases and at J to 4 bases, leaving 10 bases not matched to a gene. The CDR3 region has the DNA TGTGCCAGTAGTGAGGCTAGCGGGTCTACTTACGAGCAGTACGTC. This codes for CASSEASGSTYEQYV.

This clone was counted a few times. The chain joins TRBV5-5 to TRBJ2-7; maybe TRBD1 (6 bases). Trimming pared 0 bases from V and 3 bases from J, leaving 13 bases between. The CDR3 consists of 15 residues. Germline V lookup: CDR1 SGHKS, CDR2 YYEKEE (reference sequence). DNA of the CDR3: TGTGCCAGCAGCTTGGAGAGACAGGAGTTCTACGAGCAGTACTTC. It translates to CASSLERQEFYEQYF.

The CDR3 bases are TGTGCCAGCAGACTCACAGGGTCGGATCAGCCCCAGCATTTT. Protein product: CASRLTGSDQPQHF. The chain couples TRBV3-1 (or the pseudogene TRBV3-2) to TRBJ1-5, with D maybe TRBD1 (6 bases). Germline V CDR1 and CDR2: LGHDT, YNNKEL (reference sequence). The V end lost 6 bases, the J end lost 5 bases, and 14 bases lay between the germline ends. The CDR3 is made up of 14 amino acids.

This chain joins TRBV7-7 and TRBJ2-2; D is unresolved. CDR1 and CDR2 (germline): SSHAT, FNYEAQ (reference sequence). Trimming removed 5 bases at V and 5 bases at J, with 9 bases between. The length of the CDR3 is 13 residues. The CDR3 region is CASSHSETGELFF. The CDR3 DNA reads TGTGCCAGCAGCCACAGTGAGACCGGGGAGCTGTTTTTT.

Only one count was recorded for this clone. The chain is built from TRBV5-4 and TRBJ1-3; no definite D call. CDR3 length equals 15 residues. From germline, CDR1 is SGHNT and CDR2 YYREEE (reference sequence). V gave up 2 bases and J gave up 0 bases, with 9 bases separating them. CDR3 in DNA: TGTGCCAGCAGCTTCGACTTAAGCTCTGGAAACACCATATATTTT. Protein product: CASSFDLSSGNTIYF.

A single count supports this clone. This sequence joins TRBV4-3 and TRBJ2-7; 7 bases match TRBD1. V lost 4 bases and J lost 7; bases outside the gene matches: 10. This CDR3 is 14 amino acids long. Looked up from germline, CDR1 is LGHNA and CDR2 is YSLEER. The CDR3 nucleotides read TGCGCCAGCAGCCTATTGATGGGACAGTGGGAGCAGTACTTC. Translating it yields CASSLLMGQWEQYF.

This clone has only one observation. This chain joins TRBV15 and TRBJ2-2; possible D gene TRBD1, 5 bases. V was cut by 0 bases and J by 6 bases, with 14 bases left in between. The germline V gene has CDR1 LNHNV and CDR2 YYDKDF (reference sequence). The CDR3 spans 16 residues. CDR3 in DNA: TGTGCCACCAGCAGAGATCGAACAGGTGCGGCCGGGGAGCTGTTTTTT. Translation: CATSRDRTGAAGELFF.